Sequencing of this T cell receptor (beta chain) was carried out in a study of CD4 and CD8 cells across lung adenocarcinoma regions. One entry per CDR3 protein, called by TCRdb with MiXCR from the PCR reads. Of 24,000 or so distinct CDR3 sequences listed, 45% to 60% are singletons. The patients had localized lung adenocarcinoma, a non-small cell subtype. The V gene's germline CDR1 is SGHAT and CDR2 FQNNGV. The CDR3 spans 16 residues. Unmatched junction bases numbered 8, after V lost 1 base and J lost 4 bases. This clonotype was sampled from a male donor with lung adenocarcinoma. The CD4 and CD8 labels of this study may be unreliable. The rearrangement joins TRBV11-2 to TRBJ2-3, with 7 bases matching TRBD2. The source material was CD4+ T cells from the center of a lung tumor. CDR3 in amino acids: CASSLGLATSPDTQYF. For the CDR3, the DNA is TGTGCCAGCAGCTTAGGCCTAGCGACTAGCCCAGATACGCAGTATTTT.